The clone carrying this TCR beta chain was seen a single time. These data are taken from a study of blood T cell repertoires in COVID-19. Study overall: From the United States, Italy and Spain came samples of acute and convalescent COVID-19.

The CDR3 runs to 14 residues. Germline CDR1 reads SGHRS; CDR2 reads YFSETQ. With V trimmed by 3 bases and J by 1 base, 3 bases remained unmatched. Data came from immunoSEQ multiplex PCR; TCRdb stores just in-frame clones and leaves some out. Of about 90,000 clones detected, around 94% appear once; the ten largest clones hold nearly 6.5%. The gene calls are TRBV5-1 and TRBJ2-7; the match to TRBD1 covers 8 bases. The source material was peripheral blood. This clonotype was obtained from a woman aged 55-69 years with active COVID-19. The CDR3 protein is CASSSGQGSYEQYF. CDR3 coding DNA: TGCGCCAGCAGCTCCGGACAGGGTTCCTACGAGCAGTACTTC.